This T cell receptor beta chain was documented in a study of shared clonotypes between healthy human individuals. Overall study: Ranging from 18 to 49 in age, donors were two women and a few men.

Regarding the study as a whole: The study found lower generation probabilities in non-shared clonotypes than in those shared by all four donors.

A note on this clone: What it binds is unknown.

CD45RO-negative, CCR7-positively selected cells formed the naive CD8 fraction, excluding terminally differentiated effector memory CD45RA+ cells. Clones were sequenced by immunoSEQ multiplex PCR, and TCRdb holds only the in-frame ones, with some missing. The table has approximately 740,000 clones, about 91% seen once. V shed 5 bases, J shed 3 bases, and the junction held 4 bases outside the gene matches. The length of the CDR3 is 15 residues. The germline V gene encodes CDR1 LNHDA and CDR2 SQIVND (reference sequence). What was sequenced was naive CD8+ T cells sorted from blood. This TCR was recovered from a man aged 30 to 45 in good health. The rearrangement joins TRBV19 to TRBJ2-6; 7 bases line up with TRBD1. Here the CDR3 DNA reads TGTGCCAGTAGTGGGGGACAGATTGGGGCCAACGTCCTGACTTTC. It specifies CASSGGQIGANVLTF. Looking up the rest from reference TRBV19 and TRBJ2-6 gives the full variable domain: DGGITQSPKYLFRKEGQNVTLSCEQNLNHDAMYWYRQDPGQGLRLIYYSQIVNDFQKGDIAEGYSVSREKKESFPLTVTSAQKNPTAFYLCASSGGQIGANVLTFGAGSRLTVL.